Listed here are 11 T cell receptor beta chains from one sample, sequenced in a study of post-analysis software for immune sequencing data. The library was made from cDNA and included unique molecular identifiers. MiXCR, run by TCRdb on the PCR reads, gives a single entry per CDR3 protein. The table has about 400,000 distinct CDR3 sequences, around 37% seen once. General study findings and limits: Five TRBV segments, TRBV5-6, TRBV5-1 and TRBV20-1 among them, were found more frequent in patients than controls.

These receptors lack a known antigen. Sequenced: blood. The receptor source for this set is a girl aged 10 to 17 with multiple sclerosis.

The chain recombines TRBV7-2 with TRBJ2-7; no definite D call. In germline, CDR1 is SGHTA, CDR2 FQGNSA. V lost 5 bases, J lost 1 base, and 12 bases lay in between. CDR3 size: 14 residues. CDR3 region: CASSRPHDSYEQYF. The CDR3 DNA reads TGTGCCAGCAGCAGACCACACGATTCCTACGAGCAGTACTTC.

The sample holds a few counts of this clonotype. The chain couples TRBV5-1 to TRBJ2-5; the D gene is possibly TRBD2 (6 bases). Germline V gene sequence: CDR1 SGHRS, CDR2 YFSETQ. Between the trimmed V and J ends, which lost 3 bases and 2 bases, there was a span of 17 bases. The CDR3 consists of 16 residues. The CDR3 coding sequence is TGCGCCAGCAGCTACCCCGGGAGTATCGCTCAAGAGACCCAGTACTTC. It yields the protein CASSYPGSIAQETQYF.

This sequence joins TRBV6-5 and TRBJ2-4; 9 bases line up with TRBD1. The CDR3 has 13 amino acids. The germline V gene has CDR1 MNHEY and CDR2 SVGAGI. The V segment lost 11 bases and the J segment 6 bases; nucleotides outside the gene matches: 8. In DNA form, the CDR3 reads TGTGCCGGCACTGACAGGGGGAGAAACATTCAGTACTTC. The encoded protein is CAGTDRGRNIQYF.

The rearrangement joins TRBV6-5 to TRBJ2-4; 8 nucleotides line up with TRBD1. V shed 1 base and J 2 bases; nucleotides not matched to a gene: 16. Germline V gene sequence: CDR1 MNHEY, CDR2 SVGAGI. The CDR3 sequence is 20 residues long. CDR3 nucleotide sequence: TGTGCCAGCAGTTACTACCCTGATGGAGCAGGGGGCAATTCCAAAAACATTCAGTACTTC. As protein: CASSYYPDGAGGNSKNIQYF.

This clonotype was detected a few times. The V call is TRBV3-1, the J call TRBJ2-2; tentatively, D is TRBD1 (6 bases). Per germline, CDR1 LGHDT and CDR2 YNNKEL (reference sequence). There are 13 residues in the CDR3. Trimming pared 3 bases from V and 6 bases from J, leaving 8 bases between. CDR3 region: CASSQYRAGELFF. The CDR3 nucleotides are TGTGCCAGCAGCCAGTACAGGGCCGGGGAGCTGTTTTTT.

This clonotype is a singleton in its sample. This chain connects TRBV6-1 to TRBJ2-7; D gene ambiguous. Trimming took off 2 bases at V and 3 bases at J, with 11 bases between the two ends. Germline V gene data show CDR1 as MNHNS and CDR2 as SASEGT. The CDR3 loop spans 14 amino acids. The CDR3 coding sequence is TGTGCCAGCAGTGAATCCTTAAGAGGCTACGAGCAGTACTTC. Protein product: CASSESLRGYEQYF.

This clonotype turned up a few times. The V gene is TRBV20-1, the J gene TRBJ2-1; TRBD1 matches at 10 bases. The germline CDR1 and CDR2 sequences are DFQATT and SNEGSKA (reference sequence). Trimming took 5 bases from V and 8 from J; bases not matched to a gene: 12. This CDR3 comprises 15 residues. The CDR3 region is CSAPNRGQGHDEQFF. DNA for the CDR3: TGCAGTGCTCCAAACCGGGGACAGGGGCACGATGAGCAGTTCTTC.

The V and J genes are TRBV16 and TRBJ1-2, with 7 bases lining up with TRBD1. This CDR3 has 17 residues. The germline CDR1 and CDR2 sequences are KGHSY and FQNENV. J lost 2 bases, V lost 7 bases, and 16 bases had no gene match. The DNA of the CDR3 is TGTGCCAGCAACAAAGGAGGGACAGTACGGAGAAACTATGGCTACACCTTC. Protein product: CASNKGGTVRRNYGYTF.

The J gene is TRBJ2-5, the V gene TRBV7-9, with D possibly being TRBD1 (6 bases). The J call may not be correct, given that the DNA end is closer to TRBJ2-7. This CDR3 contains 15 residues. The germline V gene encodes CDR1 SEHNR and CDR2 FQNEAQ (reference sequence). This CDR3 reads CASTPRDTRPYEQYF. DNA of the CDR3: TGTGCCAGCACGCCACGGGACACCCGTCCCTACGAGCAGTACTTC.

In its sample, this clonotype was seen a few times. The chain joins TRBV14 to TRBJ1-1; D gene ambiguous. Trimming cost V 6 bases and J 10 bases, with 18 bases left between them. The germline V gene has CDR1 SGHDN and CDR2 FVKESK. The CDR3 sequence is 13 residues long. The CDR3 sequence is CASSPYVGIVAFF. The CDR3 DNA reads TGTGCCAGCAGTCCTTACGTGGGGATCGTAGCTTTCTTT.

This clonotype was picked up a small number of times. The CDR3 spells CASSQVVGVQETQYF. Written as DNA, the CDR3 is TGCGCCAGCAGCCAAGTCGTAGGAGTTCAAGAGACCCAGTACTTC. This chain connects TRBV4-3 to TRBJ2-7; D remains ambiguous. The J call may be mistaken, given a closer DNA end match to TRBJ2-5. This CDR3 is built from 15 residues. The V gene's germline CDR1 is LGHNA and CDR2 YSLEER.